The 12 T cell receptor beta chains listed next were all sequenced from one sample in a study of T cell responses to AZD1222 COVID-19 vaccine (dated by TCRdb to about 2021). The library was built by means of the immunoSEQ multiplex PCR assay. TCRdb retrieved this table from immuneACCESS and kept in-frame rearrangements only. Not all clones are present; in checked studies, unresolved V genes account for under half, and no reason is known for the remainder. The sample records fewer than 80,000 clones, 88% of which are singletons. Less than 12% of the sample goes to the ten largest clones. Explained via the paper, the time point label denotes: about 28 days (+/-7) after the second vaccine dose. This specimen's treatment or condition label, interpreted: meningococcal conjugate vaccine given as trial control. The source was peripheral blood, collected 28 days after the second dose of the MenACWY control vaccine. The receptors here all came from an adult who received the MenACWY meningococcal vaccine as a control.

The chain is built from TRBV5-4 and TRBJ2-5; the D call may be TRBD1 or TRBD2 (5 bases each). CDR1 is SGHNT and CDR2 is YYREEE in the germline V gene (reference sequence). V was shortened by 4 bases and J by 1 base, with 14 bases between the two germline ends. The CDR3 extends over 15 amino acids. The CDR3 loop reads CASSPPRGGQETQYF. In DNA form, the CDR3 reads TGTGCCAGCAGCCCTCCGAGGGGCGGCCAAGAGACCCAGTACTTC.

Details on this clone: This sample also contains other DNA sequences that code for the same CDR3. The chain is built from TRBV7-2 and TRBJ2-1; TRBD2 aligns across 8 bases. V shed 1 base, J shed 4 bases, and the junction held 3 bases outside the gene matches. The CDR3 is 15 residues long. Germline V gene lookup returns CDR1 SGHTA and CDR2 FQGNSA. The CDR3 coding sequence is TGTGCCAGCAGCTTAGTCGGGGGGGGTTACAATGAGCAGTTCTTC. This translates into CASSLVGGGYNEQFF.

The chain couples TRBV11-1 to TRBJ1-3; D gene ambiguous. Germline CDR1 and CDR2: SGHAT and FQDESV (reference sequence). CDR3 length equals 14 residues. V shed 5 bases and J shed 0 bases, with 8 bases lying between them. In DNA, the CDR3 is TGTGCCAGCAGCCGCGCAGGCTCTGGAAACACCATATATTTT. Amino acids: CASSRAGSGNTIYF.

This clone was counted once. CDR3 in DNA: TGCGCCAGCAGCATAGGACAGGGAGGAACTAATGAAAAACTGTTTTTT. This encodes CASSIGQGGTNEKLFF. V and J are TRBV5-1 and TRBJ1-4; 8 bases line up with TRBD1. V dropped 4 bases and J dropped 1; count of bases not matched to a gene: 6. The CDR3 runs to 16 residues. Germline CDR1 SGHRS, CDR2 YFSETQ.

The genes are TRBV9 and TRBJ1-4; 8 nucleotides agree with TRBD1. Trimming took 0 bases from V and 4 from J; bases not matched to a gene: 2. The CDR3 totals 15 residues. Germline CDR1 is SGDLS and CDR2 is YYNGEE. The CDR3 spells CASSVGTGINEKLFF. CDR3 DNA sequence: TGTGCCAGCAGCGTAGGGACAGGGATTAATGAAAAACTGTTTTTT.

The CDR3 here is CASGLARTVSSYEQYF. For the CDR3, the DNA is TGTGCTAGTGGTTTAGCCCGGACGGTGAGCTCCTACGAGCAGTACTTC. The chain links TRBV12-5 to TRBJ2-7; D call uncertain. Germline V gene sequence: CDR1 LGHNT, CDR2 FRNRAP. This CDR3 is 16 amino acids long. V was trimmed by 3 bases and J by 0 bases, leaving 15 bases between them.

The chain couples TRBV7-2 to TRBJ1-3; possibly TRBD1 for D (5 bases). In germline, CDR1 is SGHTA, CDR2 FQGNSA. This CDR3 is 15 amino acids long. Trimming pared 5 bases from V and 4 bases from J, leaving 15 bases between. The CDR3 DNA reads TGTGCCAGCAGCCTAGACGGGGGTTTAGGAAACACCATATATTTT. Encoded protein: CASSLDGGLGNTIYF.

V and J are TRBV6-5 and TRBJ2-7, with TRBD1 matching 10 bases. Germline CDR1 and CDR2: MNHEY and SVGAGI. J lost 3 bases, V lost 4 bases, and 6 bases had no gene match. CDR3 length: 15 residues. DNA of the CDR3: TGTGCCAGCAGTTCCCCGGGACAGGGGATCTACGAGCAGTACTTC. Its protein product is CASSSPGQGIYEQYF.

The chain employs TRBV30 and TRBJ1-4; 7 bases agree with TRBD1. The V gene's germline CDR1 is GTSNPN and CDR2 SVGIG (reference sequence). The V segment lost 8 bases and the J segment 4 bases; nucleotides outside the gene matches: 7. This CDR3 spans 13 amino acids. The DNA of the CDR3 is TGTGCCCTCCGGGGACAGTATAATGAAAAACTGTTTTTT. Translated, it gives CALRGQYNEKLFF.

This chain connects TRBV25-1 to TRBJ1-4; D might be TRBD1 (6 bases). Trimming cost V 0 bases and J 5 bases, with 10 bases left between them. The germline gives CDR1 MGHDK, CDR2 SYGVNS. CDR3 size: 15 residues. CDR3: CASSEYAGANEKLFF. DNA for the CDR3: TGTGCCAGCAGTGAATATGCGGGGGCGAATGAAAAACTGTTTTTT.

The chain joins TRBV19 to TRBJ1-1; a possible D gene is TRBD1 (5 bases). Per the germline V gene, CDR1 is LNHDA and CDR2 is SQIVND (reference sequence). V lost 3 bases and J lost 6, with 11 bases in between. The CDR3 spans 13 residues. CDR3 coding DNA: TGTGCCAGTAGTATGACCTTGGGGGCTGAAGCTTTCTTT. Translating it yields CASSMTLGAEAFF.

The V call is TRBV30, the J call TRBJ1-2, with D hard to call. The CDR3 has 15 residues. Germline CDR1 reads GTSNPN; CDR2 reads SVGIG (reference sequence). V was trimmed by 6 bases and J by 6 bases, leaving 23 bases between them. Here the CDR3 DNA reads TGTGCCTGTCGGGTTAGTGGCAGGATGCACCATGGCTACACCTTC. Its translation: CACRVSGRMHHGYTF.